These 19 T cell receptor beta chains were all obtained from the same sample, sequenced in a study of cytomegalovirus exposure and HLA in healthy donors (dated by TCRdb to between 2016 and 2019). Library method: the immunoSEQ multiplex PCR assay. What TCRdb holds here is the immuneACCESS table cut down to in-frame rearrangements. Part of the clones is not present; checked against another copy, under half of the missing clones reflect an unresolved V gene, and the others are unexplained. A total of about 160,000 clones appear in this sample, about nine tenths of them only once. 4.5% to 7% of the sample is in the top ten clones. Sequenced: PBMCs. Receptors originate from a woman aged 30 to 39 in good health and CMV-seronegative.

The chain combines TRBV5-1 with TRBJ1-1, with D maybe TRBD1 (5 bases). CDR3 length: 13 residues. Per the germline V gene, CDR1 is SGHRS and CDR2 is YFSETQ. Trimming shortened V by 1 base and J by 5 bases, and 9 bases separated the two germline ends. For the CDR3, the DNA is TGCGCCAGCAGCTTGTGGCCAGGGACTGAAGCTTTCTTT. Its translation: CASSLWPGTEAFF.

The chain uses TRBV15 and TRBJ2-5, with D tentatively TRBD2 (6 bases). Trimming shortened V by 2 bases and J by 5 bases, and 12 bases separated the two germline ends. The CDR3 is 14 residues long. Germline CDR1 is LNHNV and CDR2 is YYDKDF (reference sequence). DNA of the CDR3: TGTGCCACCAGCAGACCCACCCGGGGGGAGACCCAGTACTTC. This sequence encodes CATSRPTRGETQYF.

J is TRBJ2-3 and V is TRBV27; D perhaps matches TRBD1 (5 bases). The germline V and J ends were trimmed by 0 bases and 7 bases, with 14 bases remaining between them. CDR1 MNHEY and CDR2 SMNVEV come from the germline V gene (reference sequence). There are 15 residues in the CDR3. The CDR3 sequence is CASSLSGDLLNTQYF. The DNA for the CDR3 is TGTGCCAGCAGTTTATCAGGGGATCTGTTAAATACGCAGTATTTT.

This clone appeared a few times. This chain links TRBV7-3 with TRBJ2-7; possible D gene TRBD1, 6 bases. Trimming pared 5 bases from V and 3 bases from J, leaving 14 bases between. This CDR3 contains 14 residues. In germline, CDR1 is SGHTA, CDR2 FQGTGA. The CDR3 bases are TGTGCCAGCAGCCCCGGACAGTTCCTCTACGAGCAGTACTTC. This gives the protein CASSPGQFLYEQYF.

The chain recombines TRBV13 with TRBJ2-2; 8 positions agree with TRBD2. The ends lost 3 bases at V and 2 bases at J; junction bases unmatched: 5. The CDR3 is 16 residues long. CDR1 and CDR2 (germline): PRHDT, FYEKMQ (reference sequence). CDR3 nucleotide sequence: TGTGCCAGCAGCTTCTTTACTAGCGGTAACACCGGGGAGCTGTTTTTT. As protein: CASSFFTSGNTGELFF.

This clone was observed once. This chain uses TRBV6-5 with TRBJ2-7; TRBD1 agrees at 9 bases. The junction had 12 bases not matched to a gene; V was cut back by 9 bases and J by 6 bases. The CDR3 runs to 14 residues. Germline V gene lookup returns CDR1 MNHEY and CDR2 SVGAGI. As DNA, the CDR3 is TGTGCCAGTTGCGACGGGACAGGGACGTTCGAGCAGTACTTC. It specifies CASCDGTGTFEQYF.

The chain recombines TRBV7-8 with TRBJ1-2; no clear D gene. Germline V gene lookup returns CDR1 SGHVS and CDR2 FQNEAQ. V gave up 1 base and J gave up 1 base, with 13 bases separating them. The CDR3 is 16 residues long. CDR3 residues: CASSLGVLGNNYGYTF. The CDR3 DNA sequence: TGTGCCAGCAGCTTAGGAGTATTGGGAAATAACTATGGCTACACCTTC. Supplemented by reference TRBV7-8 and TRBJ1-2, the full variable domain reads GAGVSQSPRYKVAKRGQDVALRCDPISGHVSLFWYQQALGQGPEFLTYFQNEAQLDKSGLPSDRFFAERPEGSVSTLKIQRTQQEDSAVYLCASSLGVLGNNYGYTFGSGTRLTVV.

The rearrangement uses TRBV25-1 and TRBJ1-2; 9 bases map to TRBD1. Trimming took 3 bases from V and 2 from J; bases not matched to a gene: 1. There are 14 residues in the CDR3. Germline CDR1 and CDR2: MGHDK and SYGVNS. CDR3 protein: CASSDGTGNYGYTF. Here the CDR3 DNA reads TGTGCCAGCAGTGACGGGACAGGGAACTATGGCTACACCTTC.

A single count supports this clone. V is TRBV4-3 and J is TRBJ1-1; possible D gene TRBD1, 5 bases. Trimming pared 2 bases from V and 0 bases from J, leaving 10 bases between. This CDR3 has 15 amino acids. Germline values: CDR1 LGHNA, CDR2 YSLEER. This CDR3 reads CASSQMGRMNTEAFF. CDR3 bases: TGCGCCAGCAGCCAAATGGGACGGATGAACACTGAAGCTTTCTTT.

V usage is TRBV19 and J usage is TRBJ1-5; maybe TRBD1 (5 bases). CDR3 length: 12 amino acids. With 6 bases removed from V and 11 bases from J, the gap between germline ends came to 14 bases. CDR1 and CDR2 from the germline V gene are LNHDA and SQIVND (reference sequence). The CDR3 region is CASRILGGSQHF. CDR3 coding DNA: TGTGCCAGTAGAATCCTCGGGGGGTCCCAGCATTTT. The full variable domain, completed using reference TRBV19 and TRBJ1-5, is DGGITQSPKYLFRKEGQNVTLSCEQNLNHDAMYWYRQDPGQGLRLIYYSQIVNDFQKGDIAEGYSVSREKKESFPLTVTSAQKNPTAFYLCASRILGGSQHFGDGTRLSIL.

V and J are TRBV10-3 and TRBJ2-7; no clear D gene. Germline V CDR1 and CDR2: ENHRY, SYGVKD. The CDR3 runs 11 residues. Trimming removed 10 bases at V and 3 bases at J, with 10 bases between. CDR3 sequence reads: CATKVGYEQYF. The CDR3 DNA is TGTGCCACCAAGGTTGGCTACGAGCAGTACTTC.

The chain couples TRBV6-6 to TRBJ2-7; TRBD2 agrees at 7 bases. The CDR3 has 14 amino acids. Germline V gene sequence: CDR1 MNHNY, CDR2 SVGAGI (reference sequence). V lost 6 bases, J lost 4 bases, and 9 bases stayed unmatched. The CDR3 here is CASSSGLPKYEQYF. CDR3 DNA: TGTGCCAGCAGCTCGGGACTACCAAAATACGAGCAGTACTTC.

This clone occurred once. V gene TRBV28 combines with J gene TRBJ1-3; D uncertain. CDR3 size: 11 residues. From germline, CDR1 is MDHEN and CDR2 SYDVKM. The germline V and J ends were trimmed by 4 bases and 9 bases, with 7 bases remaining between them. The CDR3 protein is CASSSGSTIYF. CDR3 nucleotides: TGTGCCAGCAGTTCCGGGAGCACCATATATTTT.

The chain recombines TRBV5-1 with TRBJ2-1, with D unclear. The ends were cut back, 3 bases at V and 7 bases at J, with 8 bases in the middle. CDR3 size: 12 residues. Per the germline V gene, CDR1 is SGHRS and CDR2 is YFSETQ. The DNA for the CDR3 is TGCGCCAGCAGCTCCTTCTTAAATGAGCAGTTCTTC. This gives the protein CASSSFLNEQFF.

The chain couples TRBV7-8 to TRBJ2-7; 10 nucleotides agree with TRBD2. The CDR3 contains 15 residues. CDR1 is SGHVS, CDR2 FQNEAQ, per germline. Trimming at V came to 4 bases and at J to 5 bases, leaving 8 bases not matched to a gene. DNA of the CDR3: TGTGCCAGCAGCTCCCAGGATAGCGGGAGGCACGAGCAGTACTTC. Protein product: CASSSQDSGRHEQYF.

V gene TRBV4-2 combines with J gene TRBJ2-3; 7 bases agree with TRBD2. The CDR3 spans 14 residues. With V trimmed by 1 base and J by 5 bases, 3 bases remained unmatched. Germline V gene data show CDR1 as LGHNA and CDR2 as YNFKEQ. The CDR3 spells CASSQGGGEDTQYF. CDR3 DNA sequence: TGTGCCAGCAGCCAAGGGGGGGGTGAAGATACGCAGTATTTT.

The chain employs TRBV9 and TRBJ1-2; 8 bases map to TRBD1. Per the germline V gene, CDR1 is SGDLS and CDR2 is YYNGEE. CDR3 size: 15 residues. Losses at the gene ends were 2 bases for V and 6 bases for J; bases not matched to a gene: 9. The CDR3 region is CASSVESRGRDGYTF. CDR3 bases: TGTGCCAGCAGCGTTGAGTCCAGGGGGCGGGATGGCTACACCTTC.

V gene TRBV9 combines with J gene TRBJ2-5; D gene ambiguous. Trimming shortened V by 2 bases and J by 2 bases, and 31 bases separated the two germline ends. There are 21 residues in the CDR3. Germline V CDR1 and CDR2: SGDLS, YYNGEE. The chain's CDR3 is CASSVSPAGRGFEPLQETQYF. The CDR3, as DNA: TGTGCCAGCAGCGTGTCCCCGGCTGGGCGAGGATTCGAGCCGCTTCAAGAGACCCAGTACTTC.

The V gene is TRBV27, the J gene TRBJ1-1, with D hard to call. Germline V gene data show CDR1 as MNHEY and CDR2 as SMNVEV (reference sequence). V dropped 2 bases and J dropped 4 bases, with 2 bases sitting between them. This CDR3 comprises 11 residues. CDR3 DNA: TGTGCCAGCAGTTTAGGCACTGAAGCTTTCTTT. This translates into CASSLGTEAFF.